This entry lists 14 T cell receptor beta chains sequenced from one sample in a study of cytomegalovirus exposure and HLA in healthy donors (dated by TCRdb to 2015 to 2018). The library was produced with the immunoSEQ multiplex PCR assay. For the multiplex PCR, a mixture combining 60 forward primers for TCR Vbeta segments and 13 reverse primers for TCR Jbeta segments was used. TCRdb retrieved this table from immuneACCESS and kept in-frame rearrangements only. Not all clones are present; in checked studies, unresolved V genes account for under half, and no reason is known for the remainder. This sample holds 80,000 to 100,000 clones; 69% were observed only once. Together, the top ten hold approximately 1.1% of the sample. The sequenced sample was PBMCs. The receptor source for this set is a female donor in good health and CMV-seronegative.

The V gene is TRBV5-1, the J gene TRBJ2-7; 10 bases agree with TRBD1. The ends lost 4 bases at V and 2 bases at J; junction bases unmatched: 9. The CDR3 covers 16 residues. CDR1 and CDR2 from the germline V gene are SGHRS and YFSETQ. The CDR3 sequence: CASSPWGGTGAYEQYF. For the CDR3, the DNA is TGCGCCAGCAGCCCCTGGGGGGGGACAGGGGCCTACGAGCAGTACTTC.

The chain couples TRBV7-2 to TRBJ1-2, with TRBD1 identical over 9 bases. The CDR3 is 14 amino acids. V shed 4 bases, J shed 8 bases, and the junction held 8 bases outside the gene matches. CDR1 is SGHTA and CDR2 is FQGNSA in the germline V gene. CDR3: CASSSGQGLGGYTF. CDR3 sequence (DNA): TGTGCCAGCAGCTCCGGACAGGGGTTGGGGGGCTACACCTTC. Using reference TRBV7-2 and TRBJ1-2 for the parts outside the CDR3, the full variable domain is GAGVSQSPSNKVTEKGKDVELRCDPISGHTALYWYRQSLGQGLEFLIYFQGNSAPDKSGLPSDRFSAERTGGSVSTLTIQRTQQEDSAVYLCASSSGQGLGGYTFGSGTRLTVV.

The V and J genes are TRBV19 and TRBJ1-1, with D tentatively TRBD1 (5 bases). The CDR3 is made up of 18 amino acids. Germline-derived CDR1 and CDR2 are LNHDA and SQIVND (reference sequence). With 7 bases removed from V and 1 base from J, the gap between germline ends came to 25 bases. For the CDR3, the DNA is TGTGCCAGTATAGCTGGGGGGAGGGCTAACACTCCGAACACTGAAGCTTTCTTT. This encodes CASIAGGRANTPNTEAFF.

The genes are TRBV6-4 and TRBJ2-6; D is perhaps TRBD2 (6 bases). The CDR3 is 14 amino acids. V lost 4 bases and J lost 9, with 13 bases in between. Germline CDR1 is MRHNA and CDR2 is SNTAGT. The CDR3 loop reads CASSADGTFNVLTF. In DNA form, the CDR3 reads TGTGCCAGCAGTGCGGACGGGACTTTCAACGTCCTGACTTTC.

The CDR3 loop is CAKVKLGGNEQFF. The CDR3 DNA is TGTGCCAAAGTCAAGCTAGGGGGCAATGAGCAGTTCTTC. This chain connects TRBV2 to TRBJ2-1, with D tentatively TRBD1 (6 bases). CDR3 size: 13 residues. Per germline, CDR1 SNHLY and CDR2 FYNNEI. The ends were cut back, 10 bases at V and 6 bases at J, with 16 bases in the middle. Together with reference TRBV2 and TRBJ2-1, the CDR3 gives the full variable domain: EPEVTQTPSHQVTQMGQEVILRCVPISNHLYFYWYRQILGQKVEFLVSFYNNEISEKSEIFDDQFSVERPDGSNFTLKIRSTKLEDSAMYFCAKVKLGGNEQFFGPGTRLTVL.

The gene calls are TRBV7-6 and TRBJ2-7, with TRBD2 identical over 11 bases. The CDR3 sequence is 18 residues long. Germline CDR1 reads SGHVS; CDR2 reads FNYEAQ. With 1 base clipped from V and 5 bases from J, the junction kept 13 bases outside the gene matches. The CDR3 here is CASSLGPRASGRKNEQYF. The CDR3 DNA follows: TGTGCCAGCAGCTTAGGTCCTCGGGCTAGCGGGAGGAAAAACGAGCAGTACTTC.

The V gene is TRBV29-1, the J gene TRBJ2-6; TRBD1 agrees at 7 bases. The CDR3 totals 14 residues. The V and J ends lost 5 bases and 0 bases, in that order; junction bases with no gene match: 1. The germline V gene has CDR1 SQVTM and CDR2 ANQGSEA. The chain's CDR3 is CSVPGGSGANVLTF. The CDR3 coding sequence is TGCAGCGTTCCAGGGGGCTCTGGGGCCAACGTCCTGACTTTC.

The CDR3 sequence is CASSVGQGDTDTQYF. CDR3 nucleotide sequence: TGCGCCAGCAGCGTCGGACAGGGAGACACAGATACGCAGTATTTT. The V call is TRBV10-1, the J call TRBJ2-3, with 8 bases matching TRBD1. Germline loops: CDR1 WNHNN, CDR2 SYGVQD (reference sequence). V lost 6 bases to trimming and J lost 2 bases; unmatched junction nucleotides: 7. There are 15 residues in the CDR3.

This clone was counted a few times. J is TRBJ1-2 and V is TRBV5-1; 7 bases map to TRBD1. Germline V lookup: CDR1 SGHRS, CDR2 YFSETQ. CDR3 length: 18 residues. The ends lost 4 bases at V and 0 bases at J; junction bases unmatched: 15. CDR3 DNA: TGCGCCAGCAGCCCCAACCCGGGACAGACCATCACTAACTATGGCTACACCTTC. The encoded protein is CASSPNPGQTITNYGYTF.

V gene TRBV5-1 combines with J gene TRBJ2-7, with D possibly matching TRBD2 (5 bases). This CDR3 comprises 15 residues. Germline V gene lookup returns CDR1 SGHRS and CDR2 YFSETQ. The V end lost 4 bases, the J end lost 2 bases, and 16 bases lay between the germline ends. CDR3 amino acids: CASSPYGENTYEQYF. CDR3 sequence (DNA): TGCGCCAGCAGCCCCTATGGGGAGAACACCTACGAGCAGTACTTC.

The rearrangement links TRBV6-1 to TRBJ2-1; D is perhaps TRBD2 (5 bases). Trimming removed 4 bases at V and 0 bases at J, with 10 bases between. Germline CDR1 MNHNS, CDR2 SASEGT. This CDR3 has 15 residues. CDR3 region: CASSAEGSSYNEQFF. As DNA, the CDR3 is TGTGCCAGCAGTGCGGAAGGGAGCTCCTACAATGAGCAGTTCTTC.

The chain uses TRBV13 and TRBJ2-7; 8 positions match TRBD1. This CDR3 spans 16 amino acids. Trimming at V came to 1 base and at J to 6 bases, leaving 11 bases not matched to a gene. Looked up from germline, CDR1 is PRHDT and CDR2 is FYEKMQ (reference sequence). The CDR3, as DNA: TGTGCCAGCAGCTTAGCCGGAACAGGGGGGCTAACCGAGCAGTACTTC. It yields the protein CASSLAGTGGLTEQYF.

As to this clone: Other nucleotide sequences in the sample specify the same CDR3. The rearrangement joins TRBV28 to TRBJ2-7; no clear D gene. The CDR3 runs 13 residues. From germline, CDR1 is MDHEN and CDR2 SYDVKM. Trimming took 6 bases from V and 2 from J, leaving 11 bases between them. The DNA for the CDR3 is TGTGCCAGCAGCCTAGGCGATACCTACGAGCAGTACTTC. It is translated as CASSLGDTYEQYF. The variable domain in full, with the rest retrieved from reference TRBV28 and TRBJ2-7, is DVKVTQSSRYLVKRTGEKVFLECVQDMDHENMFWYRQDPGLGLRLIYFSYDVKMKEKGDIPEGYSVSREKKERFSLILESASTNQTSMYLCASSLGDTYEQYFGPGTRLTVT.

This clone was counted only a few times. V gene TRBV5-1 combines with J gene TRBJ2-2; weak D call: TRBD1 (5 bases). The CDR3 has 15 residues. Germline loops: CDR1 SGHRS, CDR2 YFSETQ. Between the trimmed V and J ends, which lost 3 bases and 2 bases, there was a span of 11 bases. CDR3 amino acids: CASSSPDSNTGELFF. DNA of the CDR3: TGCGCCAGCAGCTCCCCAGACAGCAACACCGGGGAGCTGTTTTTT. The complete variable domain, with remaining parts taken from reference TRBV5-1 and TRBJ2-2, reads KAGVTQTPRYLIKTRGQQVTLSCSPISGHRSVSWYQQTPGQGLQFLFEYFSETQRNKGNFPGRFSGRQFSNSRSEMNVSTLELGDSALYLCASSSPDSNTGELFFGEGSRLTVL.